This T cell receptor (beta chain) was sequenced for a study of blood T cell repertoires in COVID-19. Whole-study context: Samples representing acute and convalescent COVID-19 were sourced from the United States, Italy and Spain. T cells, B-cell-depleted T cells, or PBMCs provided the cDNA or gDNA that served as material.

Per the authors' pipeline: For nucleated cells, counts were estimated from reference gene primer amplification. Profiling relied on immunoSEQ multiplex PCR, and the TCRdb table lists in-frame clones only, not all of them. The V and J calls and clone size come from that table; D and trimming were worked out from the DNA. The sample includes around 320,000 clones, 65% to 90% of them seen just once. This clone came up once. Trimming removed 0 bases from V and 7 bases from J; junction bases left unmatched: 2. The CDR3 is 13 amino acids. Looked up from germline, CDR1 is SGHNT and CDR2 is YYREEE (reference sequence).

This chain connects TRBV5-4 to TRBJ1-2, with 8 bases matching TRBD1. This TCR was sampled from a human donor in a cohort sampled during active COVID-19. The sequencing input was peripheral blood. The CDR3 DNA is TGTGCCAGCAGCTTGGAACAGGGGGGTGGCTACACCTTC. It translates to CASSLEQGGGYTF.